The 3 T cell receptor beta chains below all came from one sample that was sequenced in a study of CD8 T cells in Susac syndrome. Random hexamers were used to reverse transcribe 0.5 to 1 ug of RNA. TCRdb redid the calling of the immunoSEQ multiplex PCR reads with MiXCR, one entry per CDR3 protein. This table has 92,000 or so distinct CDR3 sequences, approximately 96% appearing once. Sequenced: CD8+ T cells from PBMCs. These receptors all stem from a human donor with Susac syndrome.

The V and J genes are TRBV29-1 and TRBJ2-1; 8 positions agree with TRBD1. CDR3 length: 14 residues. Germline V gene sequence: CDR1 SQVTM, CDR2 ANQGSEA. Trimming took 8 bases from V and 1 from J; bases not matched to a gene: 7. The CDR3 loop reads CSSGRDRSYNEQFF. The DNA for the CDR3 is TGCAGCTCCGGACGGGACAGGTCCTACAATGAGCAGTTCTTC.

The rearrangement links TRBV7-9 to TRBJ2-3, with D tentatively TRBD1 or TRBD2 (5 bases each). This CDR3 is built from 17 residues. The germline gives CDR1 SEHNR, CDR2 FQNEAQ (reference sequence). Trimming took off 5 bases at V and 0 bases at J, with 18 bases between the two ends. The CDR3 DNA is TGTGCCAGCAGCGCAACGAGGGGACGGGCTAGCACAGATACGCAGTATTTT. It encodes CASSATRGRASTDTQYF.

The chain uses TRBV20-1 and TRBJ2-7; 7 nucleotides align to TRBD1. This CDR3 has 14 residues. With 5 bases clipped from V and 2 bases from J, the junction kept 9 bases outside the gene matches. The germline CDR1 and CDR2 sequences are DFQATT and SNEGSKA (reference sequence). CDR3 protein: CSARRSGQTYEQYF. The CDR3 DNA reads as TGCAGTGCTCGTAGATCGGGACAGACCTACGAGCAGTACTTC.